These 27 T cell receptor beta chains were sequenced from one sample in a study of Ad26.COV2.S vaccination and SARS-CoV-2 variants. Data came from immunoSEQ multiplex PCR; TCRdb stores just in-frame clones and leaves some out. The table lists 440,000 or so clones, roughly 88% of them singletons. Treatment denoted: approximately 18 received Ad26.COV2.S at low or high dose, single or two shots; several received placebo; per-sample allocation not given. Sampling took place 63 days after the first vaccine or placebo injection. The source was peripheral blood, collected in a trial of Ad26.COV2.S vaccine versus placebo. Receptors were obtained from a person aged 18-65 years who received the Ad26.COV2.S COVID-19 vaccine or a placebo.

The chain employs TRBV7-2 and TRBJ2-3; no clear D. The V end was cut by 8 bases, the J end by 2 bases, with 5 bases between. This CDR3 spans 11 amino acids. From germline, CDR1 is SGHTA and CDR2 FQGNSA. The chain's CDR3 is CASSNTDTQYF. The CDR3 DNA follows: TGTGCCAGCTCGAACACAGATACGCAGTATTTT.

The V call is TRBV28, the J call TRBJ2-2; no reliable D call. Germline V gene data show CDR1 as MDHEN and CDR2 as SYDVKM. The V and J ends lost 5 bases and 1 base respectively, with 11 bases between them. The CDR3 is 15 residues long. The chain's CDR3 is CASSLPEGNTGELFF. DNA for the CDR3: TGTGCCAGCAGTCTTCCTGAAGGGAACACCGGGGAGCTGTTTTTT.

The genes are TRBV24-1 and TRBJ2-7; the D is unclear. This CDR3 is 13 amino acids long. The V end was cut by 5 bases, the J end by 6 bases, with 13 bases between. CDR1 is KGHDR, CDR2 SFDVKD, per germline. The CDR3 protein is CATSGGSSSEQYF. The CDR3, as DNA: TGTGCCACCAGTGGGGGTAGTTCTTCCGAGCAGTACTTC.

The chain combines TRBV7-9 with TRBJ2-1; D perhaps matches TRBD2 (5 bases). V lost 5 bases to trimming and J lost 0 bases, with 14 bases between them. The germline V gene has CDR1 SEHNR and CDR2 FQNEAQ (reference sequence). The CDR3 has 16 residues. CDR3 sequence (DNA): TGTGCCAGCAGCATTATAGCGCCCGGCTCCTACAATGAGCAGTTCTTC. This codes for CASSIIAPGSYNEQFF.

As to this clone: The same CDR3 arises from other DNA sequences in this sample as well. The chain combines TRBV12-3 or TRBV12-4 with TRBJ1-5; no firm D call. Trimming shortened V by 3 bases and J by 1 base, and 4 bases separated the two germline ends. The CDR3 consists of 13 residues. CDR3 loop: CASSLASNQPQHF. In nucleotides, the CDR3 is TGTGCCAGCAGTTTGGCGAGCAATCAGCCCCAGCATTTT.

This chain connects TRBV6-2 or TRBV6-3 to TRBJ2-7; 10 bases line up with TRBD2. The CDR3 is 17 residues long. CDR1 MNHEY and CDR2 SVGEGT come from the germline V gene. The J segment lost 0 bases and the V segment lost 0 bases, leaving 5 bases of the junction unmatched. The DNA of the CDR3 is TGTGCCAGCAGTTACTCGATCGGGACTAGCGTCTCCTACGAGCAGTACTTC. This gives the protein CASSYSIGTSVSYEQYF.

The CDR3 DNA reads as TGTGCCGCGGGTAATACTGAAGCTTTCTTT. As protein: CAAGNTEAFF. The chain links TRBV10-3 to TRBJ1-1; D unclear. The CDR3 runs to 10 residues. CDR1 and CDR2 from the germline V gene are ENHRY and SYGVKD. The V end lost 11 bases, the J end lost 5 bases, and 9 bases lay between the germline ends.

The chain links TRBV28 to TRBJ2-6, with TRBD1 matching over 7 bases. CDR1 and CDR2 from the germline V gene are MDHEN and SYDVKM. The CDR3 contains 18 residues. The trim removed 5 bases at V and 0 bases at J, leaving 10 bases unmatched. The DNA for the CDR3 is TGTGCCAGCAGTCTACGCAGGGGGACGGGCTCTGGGGCCAACGTCCTGACTTTC. It specifies CASSLRRGTGSGANVLTF.

This clone came up once. The genes are TRBV19 and TRBJ1-5; TRBD1 is a possible D gene (5 bases). Germline V gene lookup returns CDR1 LNHDA and CDR2 SQIVND (reference sequence). The V and J ends lost 9 bases and 5 bases respectively, with 11 bases between them. There are 12 residues in the CDR3. The CDR3 reads CASRRGDQPQHF. CDR3 sequence (DNA): TGTGCCAGCCGGCGGGGGGATCAGCCCCAGCATTTT.

The rearrangement joins TRBV7-9 to TRBJ2-7; possibly TRBD1 for D (6 bases). Trimming took off 4 bases at V and 4 bases at J, with 14 bases between the two ends. CDR1 and CDR2 from the germline V gene are SEHNR and FQNEAQ (reference sequence). CDR3 length: 14 residues. The CDR3 protein is CASSSSAQGYEQYF. The CDR3 nucleotides are TGTGCCAGCAGCTCGAGCGCACAGGGATACGAGCAGTACTTC. Supplemented by reference TRBV7-9 and TRBJ2-7, the full variable domain reads DTGVSQNPRHKITKRGQNVTFRCDPISEHNRLYWYRQTLGQGPEFLTYFQNEAQLEKSRLLSDRFSAERPKGSFSTLEIQRTEQGDSAMYLCASSSSAQGYEQYFGPGTRLTVT.

The V and J genes are TRBV5-4 and TRBJ2-5; 9 nucleotides match TRBD2. Germline lookup yields CDR1 SGHNT and CDR2 YYREEE (reference sequence). CDR3 length: 14 residues. With V trimmed by 7 bases and J by 6 bases, 10 bases remained unmatched. CDR3 sequence: CASRGSGRTKTQYF. The CDR3 nucleotides read TGTGCCAGCCGGGGTAGCGGGAGAACAAAGACCCAGTACTTC.

The chain employs TRBV2 and TRBJ1-5, with D possibly being TRBD1 (6 bases). V lost 1 base, J lost 0 bases, and 13 bases lay in between. Looked up from germline, CDR1 is SNHLY and CDR2 is FYNNEI. This CDR3 is 17 amino acids long. The CDR3 here is CASSEGTGQYSNQPQHF. The DNA of the CDR3 is TGTGCCAGCAGTGAAGGGACGGGACAATATAGCAATCAGCCCCAGCATTTT.

This chain links TRBV7-9 with TRBJ2-7; a possible D gene is TRBD2 (6 bases). V shed 4 bases and J shed 3 bases, with 13 bases lying between them. The V gene's germline CDR1 is SEHNR and CDR2 FQNEAQ (reference sequence). The CDR3 is 14 amino acids. The CDR3 nucleotides are TGTGCCAGCAGCTCCCGGGACTCCAACTACGAGCAGTACTTC. Protein: CASSSRDSNYEQYF.

With respect to this clone: Other DNA variants within this sample encode the same CDR3. The genes are TRBV7-2 and TRBJ2-5; 7 nucleotides line up with TRBD1. After removal of 3 bases from V and 5 bases from J, the junction contained 3 bases not matched to a gene. Per the germline V gene, CDR1 is SGHTA and CDR2 is FQGNSA. The CDR3 loop spans 13 amino acids. CDR3 coding DNA: TGTGCCAGCAGCTTCGACAGGGAGGAGACCCAGTACTTC. This sequence encodes CASSFDREETQYF. Supplemented by reference TRBV7-2 and TRBJ2-5, the full variable domain reads GAGVSQSPSNKVTEKGKDVELRCDPISGHTALYWYRQSLGQGLEFLIYFQGNSAPDKSGLPSDRFSAERTGGSVSTLTIQRTQQEDSAVYLCASSFDREETQYFGPGTRLLVL.

This clone was observed a handful of times. The rearrangement links TRBV6-5 to TRBJ1-1; no firm D call. Trimming stripped 7 bases from V and 6 bases from J, with 12 bases between. The CDR3 covers 12 residues. The germline V gene has CDR1 MNHEY and CDR2 SVGAGI. The CDR3 loop reads CASTRLGSEAFF. Here the CDR3 DNA reads TGTGCCAGCACTAGACTAGGGTCTGAAGCTTTCTTT.

This clone was seen more than once but under ten times. Other DNA sequences in the sample encode the same CDR3. The genes are TRBV2 and TRBJ1-5; D is undetermined. CDR3 length: 13 residues. The V gene lost 4 bases and the J gene lost 3 bases, with 7 bases spanning the gap. CDR1 and CDR2 (germline): SNHLY, FYNNEI. The DNA of the CDR3 is TGTGCCAGCAGTGGTCAGGACAATCAGCCCCAGCATTTT. It translates to CASSGQDNQPQHF.

The rearrangement joins TRBV30 to TRBJ1-6; weak D call: TRBD1 (6 bases). Germline V gene sequence: CDR1 GTSNPN, CDR2 SVGIG (reference sequence). This CDR3 has 12 amino acids. V shed 0 bases and J shed 16 bases, with 13 bases lying between them. The CDR3 DNA follows: TGTGCCTGGAGTGTGGCAGGGGAAATACTCCACTTT. Its protein product is CAWSVAGEILHF.

The chain carries TRBV7-9 and TRBJ2-3, with unresolved D. Germline values: CDR1 SEHNR, CDR2 FQNEAQ (reference sequence). The CDR3 has 17 residues. Trimming pared 3 bases from V and 4 bases from J, leaving 20 bases between. The CDR3 sequence is CASSFLMDRPDADTQYF. As DNA, the CDR3 is TGTGCCAGCAGCTTTTTAATGGACCGGCCAGACGCAGATACGCAGTATTTT.

The chain joins TRBV30 to TRBJ2-5, with a weak D call TRBD2 (6 bases). The V gene's germline CDR1 is GTSNPN and CDR2 SVGIG (reference sequence). The CDR3 runs 18 residues. The ends were cut back, 0 bases at V and 2 bases at J, with 22 bases in the middle. In DNA form, the CDR3 reads TGTGCCTGGAGTGTACTTCCGACTAGTATAGGAGGGCAAGAGACCCAGTACTTC. This sequence encodes CAWSVLPTSIGGQETQYF. Combining the CDR3 with reference TRBV30 and TRBJ2-5 gives the whole variable domain SQTIHQWPATLVQPVGSPLSLECTVEGTSNPNLYWYRQAAGRGLQLLFYSVGIGQISSEVPQNLSASRPQDRQFILSSKKLLLSDSGFYLCAWSVLPTSIGGQETQYFGPGTRLLVL.

The V call is TRBV7-2, the J call TRBJ2-7, with TRBD2 identical over 12 bases. The V gene's germline CDR1 is SGHTA and CDR2 FQGNSA. The CDR3 runs 15 residues. Losses at the gene ends were 4 bases for V and 4 bases for J; bases not matched to a gene: 5. In DNA, the CDR3 is TGTGCCAGCAGCTCCCTAGCGGGAGGGCCTTACGAGCAGTACTTC. It encodes CASSSLAGGPYEQYF.

The gene calls are TRBV19 and TRBJ2-7, with TRBD2 identical over 11 bases. Unmatched junction bases numbered 10, after V lost 4 bases and J lost 5 bases. Germline CDR1 LNHDA, CDR2 SQIVND (reference sequence). This CDR3 has 16 residues. As DNA, the CDR3 is TGTGCCAGTAGTAGCTATAGCGGGAGGGGAGTCCACGAGCAGTACTTC. It encodes CASSSYSGRGVHEQYF.

The chain carries TRBV28 and TRBJ1-5; D possibly corresponds to TRBD1 (5 bases). The germline V gene has CDR1 MDHEN and CDR2 SYDVKM. The CDR3 extends over 16 amino acids. V was trimmed by 5 bases and J by 2 bases, leaving 16 bases between them. The CDR3 region is CASSPTILGGNQPQHF. The CDR3 DNA sequence: TGTGCCAGCAGTCCCACTATCCTAGGGGGCAATCAGCCCCAGCATTTT. The full variable domain, completed using reference TRBV28 and TRBJ1-5, is DVKVTQSSRYLVKRTGEKVFLECVQDMDHENMFWYRQDPGLGLRLIYFSYDVKMKEKGDIPEGYSVSREKKERFSLILESASTNQTSMYLCASSPTILGGNQPQHFGDGTRLSIL.

V is TRBV5-1 and J is TRBJ2-7; D ambiguous. Per germline, CDR1 SGHRS and CDR2 YFSETQ. The CDR3 is made up of 13 amino acids. The V end was cut by 6 bases, the J end by 4 bases, with 14 bases between. The CDR3 sequence: CASNTDGTYEQYF. CDR3 DNA: TGCGCCAGCAACACAGACGGAACTTACGAGCAGTACTTC.

In the case of this clone: Other DNA sequences within the sample encode an identical CDR3. The chain employs TRBV7-9 and TRBJ2-6; D is undetermined. CDR1 SEHNR and CDR2 FQNEAQ come from the germline V gene (reference sequence). The CDR3 covers 17 residues. Trimming stripped 4 bases from V and 0 bases from J, with 13 bases between. The CDR3: CASSSILGSSGANVLTF. The DNA of the CDR3 is TGTGCCAGCAGCTCAATTCTAGGTAGCTCTGGGGCCAACGTCCTGACTTTC.

The gene calls are TRBV27 and TRBJ2-2; TRBD2 aligns across 9 bases. Germline V gene data show CDR1 as MNHEY and CDR2 as SMNVEV (reference sequence). The CDR3 is 16 amino acids. Trimming removed 3 bases from V and 6 bases from J; junction bases left unmatched: 8. The CDR3 sequence is CASSFRGRGTSGELFF. CDR3 nucleotide sequence: TGTGCCAGCAGTTTTCGCGGGAGGGGGACATCCGGGGAGCTGTTTTTT.

The genes are TRBV7-9 and TRBJ2-3, with D possibly being TRBD2 (6 bases). The CDR3 totals 15 residues. V shed 6 bases and J shed 1 base, with 14 bases lying between them. In germline, CDR1 is SEHNR, CDR2 FQNEAQ (reference sequence). For the CDR3, the DNA is TGTGCCAGCAGGGATAGGGGAGGACGCACAGATACGCAGTATTTT. Translating gives CASRDRGGRTDTQYF.

The chain carries TRBV2 and TRBJ2-7; D is undetermined. This CDR3 spans 12 amino acids. In germline, CDR1 is SNHLY, CDR2 FYNNEI. Trimming stripped 2 bases from V and 4 bases from J, with 6 bases between. Written as DNA, the CDR3 is TGTGCCAGCAGTGAAACCATTTACGAGCAGTACTTC. Residues: CASSETIYEQYF.